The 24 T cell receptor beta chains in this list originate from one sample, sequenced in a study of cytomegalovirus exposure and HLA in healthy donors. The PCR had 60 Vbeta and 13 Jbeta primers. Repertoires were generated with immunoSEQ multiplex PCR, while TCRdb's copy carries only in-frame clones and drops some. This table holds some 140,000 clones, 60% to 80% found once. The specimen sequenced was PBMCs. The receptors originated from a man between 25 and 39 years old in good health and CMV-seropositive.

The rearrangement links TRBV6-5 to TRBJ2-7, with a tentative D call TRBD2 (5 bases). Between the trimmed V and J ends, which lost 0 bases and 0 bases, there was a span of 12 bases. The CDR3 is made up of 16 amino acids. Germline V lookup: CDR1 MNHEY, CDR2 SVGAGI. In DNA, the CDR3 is TGTGCCAGCAGTTACTCGGAGGAGGCGAGCTCCTACGAGCAGTACTTC. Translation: CASSYSEEASSYEQYF.

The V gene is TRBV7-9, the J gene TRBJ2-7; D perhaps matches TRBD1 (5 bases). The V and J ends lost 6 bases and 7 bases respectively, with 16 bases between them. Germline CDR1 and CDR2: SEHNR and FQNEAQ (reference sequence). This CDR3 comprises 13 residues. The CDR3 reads CASRGGAPGEQYF. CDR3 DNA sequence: TGTGCCAGCAGGGGTGGGGCGCCTGGGGAGCAGTACTTC. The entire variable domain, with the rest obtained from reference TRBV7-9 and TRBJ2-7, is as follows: DTGVSQNPRHKITKRGQNVTFRCDPISEHNRLYWYRQTLGQGPEFLTYFQNEAQLEKSRLLSDRFSAERPKGSFSTLEIQRTEQGDSAMYLCASRGGAPGEQYFGPGTRLTVT.

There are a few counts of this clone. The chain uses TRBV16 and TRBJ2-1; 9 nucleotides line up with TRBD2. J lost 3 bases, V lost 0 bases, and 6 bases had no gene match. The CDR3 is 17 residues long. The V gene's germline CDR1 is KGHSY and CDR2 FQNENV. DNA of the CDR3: TGTGCCAGCAGCCAATCGCTGGCTAGCGGGGACTACAATGAGCAGTTCTTC. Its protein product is CASSQSLASGDYNEQFF.

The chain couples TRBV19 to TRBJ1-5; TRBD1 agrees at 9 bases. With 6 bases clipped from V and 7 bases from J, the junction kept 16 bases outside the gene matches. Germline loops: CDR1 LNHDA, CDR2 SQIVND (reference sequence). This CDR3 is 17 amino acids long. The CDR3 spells CASSPTLGQGLGQPQHF. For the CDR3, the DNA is TGTGCCAGTAGCCCGACTCTCGGACAGGGGTTAGGGCAGCCCCAGCATTTT.

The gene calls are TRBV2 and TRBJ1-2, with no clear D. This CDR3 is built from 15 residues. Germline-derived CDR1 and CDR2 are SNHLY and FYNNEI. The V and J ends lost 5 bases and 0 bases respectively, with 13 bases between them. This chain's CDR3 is CASSSLAVSNYGYTF. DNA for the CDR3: TGTGCCAGCAGTTCCCTGGCAGTATCTAACTATGGCTACACCTTC. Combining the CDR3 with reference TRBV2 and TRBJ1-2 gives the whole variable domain EPEVTQTPSHQVTQMGQEVILRCVPISNHLYFYWYRQILGQKVEFLVSFYNNEISEKSEIFDDQFSVERPDGSNFTLKIRSTKLEDSAMYFCASSSLAVSNYGYTFGSGTRLTVV.

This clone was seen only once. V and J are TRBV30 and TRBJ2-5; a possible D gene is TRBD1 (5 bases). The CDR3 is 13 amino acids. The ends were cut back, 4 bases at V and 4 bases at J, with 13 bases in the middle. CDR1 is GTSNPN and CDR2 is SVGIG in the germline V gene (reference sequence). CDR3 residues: CAWTGQFGETQYF. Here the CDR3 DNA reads TGTGCCTGGACAGGGCAGTTCGGAGAGACCCAGTACTTC.

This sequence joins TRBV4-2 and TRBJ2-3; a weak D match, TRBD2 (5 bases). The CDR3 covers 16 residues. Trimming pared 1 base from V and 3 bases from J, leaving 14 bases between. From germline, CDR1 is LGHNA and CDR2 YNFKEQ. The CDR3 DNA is TGTGCCAGCAGCCAAGCAGAGCGAGGGTTGACAGATACGCAGTATTTT. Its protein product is CASSQAERGLTDTQYF.

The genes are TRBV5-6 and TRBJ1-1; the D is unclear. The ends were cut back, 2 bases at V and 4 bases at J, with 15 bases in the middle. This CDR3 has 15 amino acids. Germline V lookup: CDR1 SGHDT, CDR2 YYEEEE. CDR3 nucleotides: TGTGCCAGCAGCTTAGGGTGGGTTCGGGGCACTGAAGCTTTCTTT. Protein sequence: CASSLGWVRGTEAFF. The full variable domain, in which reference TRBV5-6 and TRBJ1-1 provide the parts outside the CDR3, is DAGVTQSPTHLIKTRGQQVTLRCSPKSGHDTVSWYQQALGQGPQFIFQYYEEEERQRGNFPDRFSGHQFPNYSSELNVNALLLGDSALYLCASSLGWVRGTEAFFGQGTRLTVV.

The CDR3 here is CASTNAGNLVSYEQYF. The CDR3 DNA is TGTGCCAGCACAAACGCCGGGAACCTAGTCTCCTACGAGCAGTACTTC. The rearrangement uses TRBV28 and TRBJ2-7, with D possibly TRBD2 on 5 matching bases. V lost 7 bases and J 0 bases, leaving 19 bases between the germline ends. The CDR3 length is 16 residues. Germline CDR1 and CDR2: MDHEN and SYDVKM.

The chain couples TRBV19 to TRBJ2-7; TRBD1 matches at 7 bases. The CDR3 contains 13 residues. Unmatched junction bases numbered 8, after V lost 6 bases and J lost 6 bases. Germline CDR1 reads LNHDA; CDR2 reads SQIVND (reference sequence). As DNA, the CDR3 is TGTGCCAGTAGCCGGACAGGTGGGACCGAGCAGTACTTC. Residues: CASSRTGGTEQYF.

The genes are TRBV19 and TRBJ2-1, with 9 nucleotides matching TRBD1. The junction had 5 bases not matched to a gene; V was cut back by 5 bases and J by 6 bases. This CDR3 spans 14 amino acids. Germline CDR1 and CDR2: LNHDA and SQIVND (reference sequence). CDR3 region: CASSGQGRSNEQFF. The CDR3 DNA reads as TGTGCCAGTAGTGGACAGGGGCGGTCCAATGAGCAGTTCTTC.

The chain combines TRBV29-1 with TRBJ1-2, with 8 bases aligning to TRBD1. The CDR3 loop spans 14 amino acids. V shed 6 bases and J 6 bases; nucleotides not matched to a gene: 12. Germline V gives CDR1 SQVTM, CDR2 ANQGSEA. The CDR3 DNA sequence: TGCAGCGTGACCGGGACAGGAGCTTTCGATGGCTACACCTTC. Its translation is CSVTGTGAFDGYTF.

The CDR3 nucleotides are TGTGCCAGCAGCTTAGATCGCCAGGGTCCCTACAATGAGCAGTTCTTC. The encoded protein is CASSLDRQGPYNEQFF. J is TRBJ2-1 and V is TRBV11-2; D is possibly TRBD1 (5 bases). V was shortened by 0 bases and J by 2 bases, with 11 bases between the two germline ends. The CDR3 length is 16 residues. The germline CDR1 and CDR2 sequences are SGHAT and FQNNGV.

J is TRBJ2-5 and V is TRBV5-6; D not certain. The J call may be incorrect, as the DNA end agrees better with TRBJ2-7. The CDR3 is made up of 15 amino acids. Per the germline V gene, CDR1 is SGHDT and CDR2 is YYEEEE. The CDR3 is CASSFVGAVSYEQYF. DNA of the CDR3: TGTGCCAGCAGCTTCGTTGGCGCGGTCAGCTACGAGCAGTACTTC.

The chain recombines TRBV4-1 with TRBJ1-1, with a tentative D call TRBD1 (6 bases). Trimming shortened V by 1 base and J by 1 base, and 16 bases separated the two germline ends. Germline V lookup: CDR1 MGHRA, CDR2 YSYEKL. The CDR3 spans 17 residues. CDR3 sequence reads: CASSQGPRGGRNTEAFF. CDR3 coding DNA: TGCGCCAGCAGCCAAGGCCCACGGGGGGGCAGGAACACTGAAGCTTTCTTT.

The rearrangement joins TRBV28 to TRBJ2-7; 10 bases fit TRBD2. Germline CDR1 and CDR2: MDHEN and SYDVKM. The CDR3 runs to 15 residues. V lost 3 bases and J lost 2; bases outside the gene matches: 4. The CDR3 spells CASSFGLAGAYEQYF. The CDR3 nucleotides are TGTGCCAGCAGTTTTGGCCTAGCGGGAGCCTACGAGCAGTACTTC.

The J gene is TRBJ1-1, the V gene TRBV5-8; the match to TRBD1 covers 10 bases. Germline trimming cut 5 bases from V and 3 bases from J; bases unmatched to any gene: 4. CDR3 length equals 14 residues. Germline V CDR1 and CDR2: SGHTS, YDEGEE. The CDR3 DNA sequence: TGTGCCAGCAGTATGGGGACAGGGGACACTGAAGCTTTCTTT. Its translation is CASSMGTGDTEAFF.

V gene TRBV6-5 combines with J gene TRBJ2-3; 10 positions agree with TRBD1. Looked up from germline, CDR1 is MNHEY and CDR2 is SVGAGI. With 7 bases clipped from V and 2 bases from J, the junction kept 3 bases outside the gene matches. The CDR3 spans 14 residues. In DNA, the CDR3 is TGTGCCAGCACGACAGGGGGCTTCACAGATACGCAGTATTTT. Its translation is CASTTGGFTDTQYF.

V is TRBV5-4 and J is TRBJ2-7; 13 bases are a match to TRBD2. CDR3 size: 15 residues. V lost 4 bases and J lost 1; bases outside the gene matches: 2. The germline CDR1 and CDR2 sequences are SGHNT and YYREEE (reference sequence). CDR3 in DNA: TGTGCCAGCAGCCGGGGACTAGCGGGATCCTACGAGCAGTACTTC. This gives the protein CASSRGLAGSYEQYF.

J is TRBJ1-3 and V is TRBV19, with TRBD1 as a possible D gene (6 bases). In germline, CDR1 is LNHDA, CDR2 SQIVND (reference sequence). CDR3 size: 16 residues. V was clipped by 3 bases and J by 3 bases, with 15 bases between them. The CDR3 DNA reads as TGTGCCAGTAGTATTGGGAGACAGGCGAGTGGAAACACCATATATTTT. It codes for CASSIGRQASGNTIYF.

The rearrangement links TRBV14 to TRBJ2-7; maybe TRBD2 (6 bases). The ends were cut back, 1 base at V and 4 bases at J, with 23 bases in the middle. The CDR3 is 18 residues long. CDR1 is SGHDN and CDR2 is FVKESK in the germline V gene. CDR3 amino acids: CASSQAPITRGNRYEQYF. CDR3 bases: TGTGCCAGCAGCCAAGCACCCATTACACGGGGGAATCGGTACGAGCAGTACTTC. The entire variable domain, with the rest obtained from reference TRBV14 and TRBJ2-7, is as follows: EAGVTQFPSHSVIEKGQTVTLRCDPISGHDNLYWYRRVMGKEIKFLLHFVKESKQDESGMPNNRFLAERTGGTYSTLKVQPAELEDSGVYFCASSQAPITRGNRYEQYFGPGTRLTVT.

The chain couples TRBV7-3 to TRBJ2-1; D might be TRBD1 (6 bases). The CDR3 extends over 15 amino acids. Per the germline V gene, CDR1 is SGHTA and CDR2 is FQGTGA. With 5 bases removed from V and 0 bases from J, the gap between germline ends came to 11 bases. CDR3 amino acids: CASSVDRISYNEQFF. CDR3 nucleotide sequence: TGTGCCAGCAGCGTAGACAGGATCTCCTACAATGAGCAGTTCTTC.

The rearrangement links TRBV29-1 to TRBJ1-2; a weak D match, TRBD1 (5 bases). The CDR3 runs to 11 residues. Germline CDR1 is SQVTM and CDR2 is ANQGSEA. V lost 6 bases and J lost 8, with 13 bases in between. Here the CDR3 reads CSVGKTAGYTF. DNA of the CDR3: TGCAGCGTAGGGAAGACAGCCGGCTACACCTTC.

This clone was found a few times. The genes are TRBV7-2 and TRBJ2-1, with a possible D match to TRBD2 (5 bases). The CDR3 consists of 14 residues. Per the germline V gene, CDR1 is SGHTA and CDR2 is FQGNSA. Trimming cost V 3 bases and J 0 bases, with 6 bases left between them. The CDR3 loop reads CASSLGSSYNEQFF. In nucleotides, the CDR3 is TGTGCCAGCAGCTTGGGGAGCTCCTACAATGAGCAGTTCTTC.